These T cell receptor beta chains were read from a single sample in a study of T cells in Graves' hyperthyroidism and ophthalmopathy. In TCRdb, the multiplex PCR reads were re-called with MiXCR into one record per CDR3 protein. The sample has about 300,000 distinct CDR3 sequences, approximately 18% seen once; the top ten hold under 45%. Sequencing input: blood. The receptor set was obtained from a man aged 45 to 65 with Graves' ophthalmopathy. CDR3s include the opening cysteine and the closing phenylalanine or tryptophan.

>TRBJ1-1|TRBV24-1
CATSDPNRGHPEAFF
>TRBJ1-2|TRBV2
CASSAGTGVYGYTF
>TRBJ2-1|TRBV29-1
CSVRLWGESSYSEQFF
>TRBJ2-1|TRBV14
CASSQVRGPYNEQFF
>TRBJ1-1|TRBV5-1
CASRLTGTGRPNTEAFF
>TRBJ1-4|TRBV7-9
CASRGTPTNEKLFF
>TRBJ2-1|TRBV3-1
CASSLSVGASYNEQFF
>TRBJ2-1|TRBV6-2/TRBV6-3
CGSSYGASLLFNEQFF
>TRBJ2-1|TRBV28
CASTLGLAGPYEQFF
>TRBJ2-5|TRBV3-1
CASSHGQGTPDF
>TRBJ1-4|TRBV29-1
CSVPSSLANEKLFF
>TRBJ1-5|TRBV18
CASSLDSHLSNQPQHF
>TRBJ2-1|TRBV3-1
CASSQGWSNNEQFF
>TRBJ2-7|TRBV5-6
CASSRDRGNYEQYF
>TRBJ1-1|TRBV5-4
CASSLLPGEMNTEAFF
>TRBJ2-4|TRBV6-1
CASRGGGALAKNIQYF
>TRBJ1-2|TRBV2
CASSRDRAYGYTF
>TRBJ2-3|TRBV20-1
CSASPGTSARRDTQYF
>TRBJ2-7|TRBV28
CASSLIAGGPIEQYF
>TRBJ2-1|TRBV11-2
CASSPAVHNEQFF
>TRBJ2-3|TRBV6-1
CASRTAFGTDTQYF
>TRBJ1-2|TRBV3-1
CASSQAGKPYGYTF
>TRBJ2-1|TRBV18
CASSLAGRVYNEQFF
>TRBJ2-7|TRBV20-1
CSAHLPGTGSYEQYF
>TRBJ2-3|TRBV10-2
CASLIQRDLADTQYF
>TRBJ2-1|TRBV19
CASSIALQRRENEQFF
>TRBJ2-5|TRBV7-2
CASRDSGRAGETQYF
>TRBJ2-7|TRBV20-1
CSARSPGTGPYEQYF
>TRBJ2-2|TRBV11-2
CASSLDQLVGVTGELFF
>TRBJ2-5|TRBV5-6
CASSVPGQGMEETQYF
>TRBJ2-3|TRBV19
CAIGQAFTDTQYF
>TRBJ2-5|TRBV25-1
CASSDPGQGQTQYF
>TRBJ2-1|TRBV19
CASSTGAGVQNEQFF
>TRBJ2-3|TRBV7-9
CASSFSSGITDTQYF
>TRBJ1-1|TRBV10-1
CASRAGPTSEAFF
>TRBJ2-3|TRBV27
CASSLTVVDTDTQYF
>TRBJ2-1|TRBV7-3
CASSLIGGGLAGPNEQFF
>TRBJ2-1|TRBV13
CASSGRGVGGNEQFF
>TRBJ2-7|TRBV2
CASSEARGRRDEQYF
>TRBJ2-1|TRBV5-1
CASSELAGGKGEQFF
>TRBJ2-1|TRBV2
CASAGLAGQYEQFF
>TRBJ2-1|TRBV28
CASSRGQRPYNEQFF